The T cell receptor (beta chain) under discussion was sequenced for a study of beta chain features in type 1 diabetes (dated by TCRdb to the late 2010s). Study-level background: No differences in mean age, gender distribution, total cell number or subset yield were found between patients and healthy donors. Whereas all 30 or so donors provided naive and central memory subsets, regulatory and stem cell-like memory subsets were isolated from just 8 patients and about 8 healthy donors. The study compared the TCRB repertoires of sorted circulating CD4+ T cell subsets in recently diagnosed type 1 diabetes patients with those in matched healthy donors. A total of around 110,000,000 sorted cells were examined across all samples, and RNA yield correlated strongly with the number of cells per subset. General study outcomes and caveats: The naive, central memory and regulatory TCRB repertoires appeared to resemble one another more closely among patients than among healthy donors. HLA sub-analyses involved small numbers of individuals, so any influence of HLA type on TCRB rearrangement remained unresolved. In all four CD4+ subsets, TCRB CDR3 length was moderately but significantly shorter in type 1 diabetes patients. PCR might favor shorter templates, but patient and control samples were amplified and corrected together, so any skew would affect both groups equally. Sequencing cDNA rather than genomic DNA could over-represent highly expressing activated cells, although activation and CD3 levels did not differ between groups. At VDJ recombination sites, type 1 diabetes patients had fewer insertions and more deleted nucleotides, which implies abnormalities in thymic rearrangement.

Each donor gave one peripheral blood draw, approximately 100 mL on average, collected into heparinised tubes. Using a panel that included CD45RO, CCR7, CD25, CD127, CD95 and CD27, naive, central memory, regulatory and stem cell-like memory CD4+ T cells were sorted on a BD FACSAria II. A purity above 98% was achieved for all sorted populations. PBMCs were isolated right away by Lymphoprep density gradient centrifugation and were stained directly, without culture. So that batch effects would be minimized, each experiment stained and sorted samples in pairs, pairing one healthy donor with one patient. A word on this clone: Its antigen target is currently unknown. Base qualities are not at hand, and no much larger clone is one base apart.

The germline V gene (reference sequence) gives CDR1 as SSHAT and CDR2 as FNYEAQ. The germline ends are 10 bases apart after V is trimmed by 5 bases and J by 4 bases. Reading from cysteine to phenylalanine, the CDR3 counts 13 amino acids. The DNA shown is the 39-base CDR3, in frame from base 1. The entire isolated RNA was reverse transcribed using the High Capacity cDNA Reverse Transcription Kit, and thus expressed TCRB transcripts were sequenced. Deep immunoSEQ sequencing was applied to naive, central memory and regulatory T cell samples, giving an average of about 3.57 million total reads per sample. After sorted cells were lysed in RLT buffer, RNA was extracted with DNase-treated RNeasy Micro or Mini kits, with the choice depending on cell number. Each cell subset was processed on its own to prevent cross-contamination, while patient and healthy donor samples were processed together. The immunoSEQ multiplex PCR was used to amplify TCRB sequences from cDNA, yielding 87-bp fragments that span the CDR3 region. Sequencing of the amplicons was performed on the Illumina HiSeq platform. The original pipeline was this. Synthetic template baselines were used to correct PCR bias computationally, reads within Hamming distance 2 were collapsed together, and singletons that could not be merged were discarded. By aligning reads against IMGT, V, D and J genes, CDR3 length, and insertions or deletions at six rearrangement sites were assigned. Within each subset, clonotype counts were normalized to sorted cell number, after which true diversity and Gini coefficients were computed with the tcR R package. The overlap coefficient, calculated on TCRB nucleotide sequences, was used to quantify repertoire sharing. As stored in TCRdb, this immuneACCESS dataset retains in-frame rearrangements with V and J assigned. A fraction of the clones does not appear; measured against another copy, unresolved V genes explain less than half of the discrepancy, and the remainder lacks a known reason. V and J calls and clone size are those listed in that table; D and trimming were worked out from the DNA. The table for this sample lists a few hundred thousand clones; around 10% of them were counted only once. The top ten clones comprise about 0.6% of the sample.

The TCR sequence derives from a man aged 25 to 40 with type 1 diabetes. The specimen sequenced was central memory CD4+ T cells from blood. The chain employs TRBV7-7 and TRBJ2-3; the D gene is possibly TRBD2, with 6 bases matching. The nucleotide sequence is TGTGCCAGCAGCCAGAGACTAGCAGATACGCAGTATTTT. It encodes CASSQRLADTQYF.